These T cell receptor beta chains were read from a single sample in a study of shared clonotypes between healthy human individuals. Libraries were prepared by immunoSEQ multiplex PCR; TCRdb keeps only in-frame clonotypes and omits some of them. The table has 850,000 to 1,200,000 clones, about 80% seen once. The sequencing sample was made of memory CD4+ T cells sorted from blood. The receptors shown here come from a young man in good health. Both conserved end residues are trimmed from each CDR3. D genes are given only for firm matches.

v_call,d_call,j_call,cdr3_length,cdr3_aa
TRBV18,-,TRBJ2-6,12,ASSPNSGANVLT
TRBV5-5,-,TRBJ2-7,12,ASSLAGSNYEQY
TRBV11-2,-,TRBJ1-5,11,ASSLDQGQPQH
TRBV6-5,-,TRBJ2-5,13,ASTSSGGPWETQY
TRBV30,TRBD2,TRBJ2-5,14,AWSITSGPIVETQY
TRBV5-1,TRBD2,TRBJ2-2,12,ASSLERGTGELF
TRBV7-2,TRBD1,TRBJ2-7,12,ASRQGLTLSEQY
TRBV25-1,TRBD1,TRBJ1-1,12,ASSESGGGTEAF
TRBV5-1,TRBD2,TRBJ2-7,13,ASSLLPKAGVEQY
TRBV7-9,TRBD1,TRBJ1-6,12,ASSWGQANSPLH
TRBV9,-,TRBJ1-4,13,ASSTPTPGGEKLF
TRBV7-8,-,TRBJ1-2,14,ASSLDPGEANYGYT
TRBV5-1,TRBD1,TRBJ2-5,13,ASSLGQGGIETQY
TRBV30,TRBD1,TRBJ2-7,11,AWILDRGHEQY
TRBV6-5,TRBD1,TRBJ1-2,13,ASSAIGTGSYGYT
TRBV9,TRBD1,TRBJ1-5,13,ASSAGTGNNQPQH
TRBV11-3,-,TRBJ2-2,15,ASSLEYGSAYTGELF
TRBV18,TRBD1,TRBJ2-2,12,ASSPGQGSGELF
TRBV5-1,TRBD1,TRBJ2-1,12,ASSLVGQADEQF
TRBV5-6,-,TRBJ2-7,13,ASSAPGRRGYEQY
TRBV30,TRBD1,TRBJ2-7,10,AWKGQGYEQY
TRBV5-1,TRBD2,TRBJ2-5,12,ASSGHGGEETQY